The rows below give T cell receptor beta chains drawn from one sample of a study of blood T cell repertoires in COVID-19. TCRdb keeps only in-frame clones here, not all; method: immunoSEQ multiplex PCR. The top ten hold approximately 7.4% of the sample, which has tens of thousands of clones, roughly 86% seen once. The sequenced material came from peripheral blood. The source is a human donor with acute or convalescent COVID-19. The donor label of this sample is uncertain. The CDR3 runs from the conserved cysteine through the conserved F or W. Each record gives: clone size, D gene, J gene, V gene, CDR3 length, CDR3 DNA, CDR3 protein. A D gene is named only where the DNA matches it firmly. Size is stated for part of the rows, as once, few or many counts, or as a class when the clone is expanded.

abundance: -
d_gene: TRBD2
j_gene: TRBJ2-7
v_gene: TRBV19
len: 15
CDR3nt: TGTGCCAGTAGCCTAGCACTAGCGGGGCCCTACGAGCAGTACTTC
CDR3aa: CASSLALAGPYEQYF

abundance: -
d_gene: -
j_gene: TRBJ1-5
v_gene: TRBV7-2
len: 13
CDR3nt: TGTGCCAGCAGCCCTACGTACGGTCAGCCCCAGCATTTT
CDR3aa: CASSPTYGQPQHF

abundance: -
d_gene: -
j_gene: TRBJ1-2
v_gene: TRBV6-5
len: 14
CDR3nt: TGTGCCAGCAGTTACTCGGAGGGTGGCTATGGCTACACCTTC
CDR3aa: CASSYSEGGYGYTF

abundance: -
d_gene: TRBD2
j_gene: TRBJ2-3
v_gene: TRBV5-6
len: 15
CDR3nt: TGTGCCAGCAGCTTTCGAGCGGGGATAACAGATACGCAGTATTTT
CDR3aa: CASSFRAGITDTQYF

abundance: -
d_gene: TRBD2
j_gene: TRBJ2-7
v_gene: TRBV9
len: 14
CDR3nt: TGTGCCAGCAGCGTAAGCGGGGGCTCCTACGAGCAGTACTTC
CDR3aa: CASSVSGGSYEQYF

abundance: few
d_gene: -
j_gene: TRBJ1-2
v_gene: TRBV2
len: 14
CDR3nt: TGTGCCAGCAGTGAGTCGGTAACTCCGGAGAGGGTCCCCTTC
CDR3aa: CASSESVTPERVPF

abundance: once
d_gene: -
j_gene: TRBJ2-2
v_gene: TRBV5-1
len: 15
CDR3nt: TGCGCCAGCAGCTGGGACTCTCCGAACACCGGGGAGCTGTTTTTT
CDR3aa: CASSWDSPNTGELFF

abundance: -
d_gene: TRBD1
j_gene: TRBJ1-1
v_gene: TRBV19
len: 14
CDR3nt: TGTGCCAGTAACACCCGGTCTGGGGACAGTGAAGCTTTCTTT
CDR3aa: CASNTRSGDSEAFF

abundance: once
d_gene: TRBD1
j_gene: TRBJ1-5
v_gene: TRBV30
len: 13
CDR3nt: TGTGCCTGGGGCCGACAGGGATATCAGCCCCAGCATTTT
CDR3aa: CAWGRQGYQPQHF

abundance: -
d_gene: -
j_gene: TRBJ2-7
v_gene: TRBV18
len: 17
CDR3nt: TGTGCCAGCTCCTCCGACCTTCGTGGGGGCCGATTCTACGAGCAGTACTTC
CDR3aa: CASSSDLRGGRFYEQYF

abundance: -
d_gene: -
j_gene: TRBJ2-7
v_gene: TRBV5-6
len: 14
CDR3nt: TGTGCCAGCAGCTTGGGCGTTTCCTCCTACGAGCAGTACTTC
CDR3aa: CASSLGVSSYEQYF